This TCR beta chain was recovered during a study of cytomegalovirus exposure and HLA in healthy donors. The study, taken as a whole, reports: Most likely, a cluster of highly shared sequence variants arose as a sequencing artifact.

Germline assignment: CDR1 MNHNY and CDR2 SVGAGI (reference sequence). The CDR3 consists of 14 residues. V shed 0 bases and J shed 2 bases, with 7 bases lying between them. Primers: 60 Vbeta forward and 13 Jbeta reverse. The assay was immunoSEQ multiplex PCR, and TCRdb's table has in-frame clones only and misses some. The sample holds more than 110,000 clones. With regard to this clone: Its antigen remains unidentified.

The V call is TRBV6-6, the J call TRBJ1-2; TRBD1 is a possible D gene (5 bases). The sequence was collected from a man in his forties or fifties in good health and CMV-seronegative. Sequencing was carried out using PBMCs. CDR3 in amino acids: CASSYSKGNYGYTF. The CDR3 nucleotides are TGTGCCAGCAGTTACTCGAAGGGGAACTATGGCTACACCTTC.